This TCR beta chain was recorded in a study of OX40 agonist ivuxolimab in advanced cancers. About the study: Enrolled patients in dose escalation had cancers that were hepatocellular carcinoma, melanoma, renal cell or head and neck cancer. Therapy given before enrollment (anti-PD-1, anti-PD-L1 or anti-CTLA-4) was allowed, and around 40% had some.

Turning to this clone: Its antigen is undetermined.

Some clones are missing from TCRdb's copy, which holds only in-frame ones; the method was immunoSEQ multiplex PCR. The sample yields 25,000 to 40,000 clones, more than 80% seen once. Patients had blood sampled at baseline and again on cycle 4 day 1 and cycle 7 day 1. Study-level results: By week 6 at 0.1 to 3.0 mg/kg, blood CD4+ and CD8+ T cells had expanded clonally.

V was clipped by 2 bases and J by 6 bases, with 12 bases between them. The CDR3 has 14 amino acids. CDR1 is ENHRY, CDR2 SYGVKD, per germline. The input for sequencing was CD4+ or CD8+ T cells sorted from blood, taken in a trial of the OX40 agonist ivuxolimab. This TCR came from an adult with an advanced solid tumor such as melanoma, head and neck, liver or kidney cancer. This chain connects TRBV10-3 to TRBJ2-3; D is unresolved. CDR3 sequence (DNA): TGTGCCATCAGTGAGACACCCCCGGGTGATACGCAGTATTTT. Its translation: CAISETPPGDTQYF.